These T cell receptor beta chains were read from a single sample in a study of identifying expanded T cells in peripheral blood. TCRdb keeps only in-frame clones here, not all; method: immunoSEQ multiplex PCR. The data show about 83,000 clones, 75% to 90% seen once. The source material was blood. These receptors were collected from a person between 18 and 75 years old in good health. CDR3s leave out the opening cysteine and the closing phenylalanine or tryptophan. Each record gives: CDR3 length, V gene, D gene, J gene, clone size, CDR3 protein. A D gene is named only where the DNA matches it firmly. The size of a clone is reported for some rows only, either as once, few or many, or as a class for expanded clones.

CDR3 length: 12; V gene: TRBV28; D gene: TRBD1; J gene: TRBJ1-2; clone size: .; CDR3 protein: ASSFTGGWYGYT
CDR3 length: 12; V gene: TRBV6-5; D gene: TRBD2; J gene: TRBJ2-7; clone size: .; CDR3 protein: AIRRGGDPYEQY
CDR3 length: 9; V gene: TRBV20-1; D gene: .; J gene: TRBJ1-1; clone size: once; CDR3 protein: SARANTEAF
CDR3 length: 11; V gene: TRBV19; D gene: .; J gene: TRBJ1-1; clone size: few; CDR3 protein: ASSLSANTEAF
CDR3 length: 15; V gene: TRBV28; D gene: TRBD1; J gene: TRBJ1-2; clone size: .; CDR3 protein: ASKPPGTGGFYDGYT
CDR3 length: 11; V gene: TRBV7-6; D gene: .; J gene: TRBJ2-7; clone size: .; CDR3 protein: ASSQYNGYEQY
CDR3 length: 11; V gene: TRBV7-3; D gene: .; J gene: TRBJ2-3; clone size: .; CDR3 protein: ASSLTYLDTQY
CDR3 length: 13; V gene: TRBV11-2; D gene: TRBD1; J gene: TRBJ1-5; clone size: .; CDR3 protein: ASSPSGTVNQPQH
CDR3 length: 13; V gene: TRBV6-1; D gene: .; J gene: TRBJ1-6; clone size: .; CDR3 protein: ASRGERMSHSPLH
CDR3 length: 10; V gene: TRBV29-1; D gene: TRBD2; J gene: TRBJ2-5; clone size: .; CDR3 protein: SVDSGGETQY
CDR3 length: 12; V gene: TRBV7-2; D gene: .; J gene: TRBJ2-1; clone size: .; CDR3 protein: ASSLAGHYNEQF
CDR3 length: 14; V gene: TRBV5-4; D gene: TRBD2; J gene: TRBJ2-3; clone size: .; CDR3 protein: ASSAKTSGGADTQY
CDR3 length: 11; V gene: TRBV6-5; D gene: .; J gene: TRBJ1-5; clone size: few; CDR3 protein: ASRKDSHQPQH
CDR3 length: 16; V gene: TRBV10-3; D gene: TRBD2; J gene: TRBJ2-1; clone size: .; CDR3 protein: AISGGTSGRTLYNEQF
CDR3 length: 11; V gene: TRBV2; D gene: .; J gene: TRBJ2-7; clone size: few; CDR3 protein: ASMGGEVVEQY
CDR3 length: 11; V gene: TRBV7-2; D gene: .; J gene: TRBJ1-1; clone size: .; CDR3 protein: ASSRTVYTEAF
CDR3 length: 13; V gene: TRBV5-1; D gene: TRBD2; J gene: TRBJ2-1; clone size: .; CDR3 protein: ASSLEAGGYNEQF
CDR3 length: 18; V gene: TRBV11-2; D gene: .; J gene: TRBJ2-7; clone size: .; CDR3 protein: ASSLDNRSGGPGPGSEQY
CDR3 length: 18; V gene: TRBV4-3; D gene: TRBD1; J gene: TRBJ2-7; clone size: .; CDR3 protein: ASSQRRVDGTGTFSYEQY
CDR3 length: 13; V gene: TRBV5-6; D gene: TRBD2; J gene: TRBJ2-1; clone size: .; CDR3 protein: ASSLLAGGYNEQF
CDR3 length: 13; V gene: TRBV5-1; D gene: TRBD2; J gene: TRBJ2-1; clone size: .; CDR3 protein: ASSLTGTSVNEQF
CDR3 length: 12; V gene: TRBV25-1; D gene: .; J gene: TRBJ1-3; clone size: .; CDR3 protein: ASSEGGSGNTIY
CDR3 length: 16; V gene: TRBV21-1; D gene: .; J gene: TRBJ2-2; clone size: .; CDR3 protein: ASSKGESGGQVTGELF
CDR3 length: 11; V gene: TRBV6-5; D gene: .; J gene: TRBJ2-5; clone size: .; CDR3 protein: ASSYKGLETQY
CDR3 length: 12; V gene: TRBV7-2; D gene: TRBD2; J gene: TRBJ2-7; clone size: once; CDR3 protein: ASRPTAGVREQY
CDR3 length: 13; V gene: TRBV7-8; D gene: TRBD1; J gene: TRBJ2-3; clone size: .; CDR3 protein: ASSLIQGELDTQY
CDR3 length: 12; V gene: TRBV27; D gene: .; J gene: TRBJ2-5; clone size: .; CDR3 protein: ASSWWGSQETQY
CDR3 length: 13; V gene: TRBV5-6; D gene: .; J gene: TRBJ2-1; clone size: .; CDR3 protein: ASSRQLPTGNEQF
CDR3 length: 12; V gene: TRBV4-1; D gene: .; J gene: TRBJ2-7; clone size: .; CDR3 protein: ASSQVVGSYEQY
CDR3 length: 10; V gene: TRBV19; D gene: .; J gene: TRBJ1-3; clone size: .; CDR3 protein: ASSANGNTIY
CDR3 length: 13; V gene: TRBV5-1; D gene: .; J gene: TRBJ1-2; clone size: .; CDR3 protein: ASRPQGGGSYGYT
CDR3 length: 10; V gene: TRBV27; D gene: .; J gene: TRBJ2-7; clone size: .; CDR3 protein: ASSRPPYEQY
CDR3 length: 13; V gene: TRBV12-5; D gene: .; J gene: TRBJ1-4; clone size: .; CDR3 protein: ASGPSDRSSEKLF
CDR3 length: 11; V gene: TRBV7-2; D gene: .; J gene: TRBJ2-2; clone size: .; CDR3 protein: ASSLVPTGELF
CDR3 length: 14; V gene: TRBV14; D gene: TRBD1; J gene: TRBJ2-7; clone size: .; CDR3 protein: ASSRNRGQELYEQY
CDR3 length: 10; V gene: TRBV6-6; D gene: .; J gene: TRBJ2-7; clone size: .; CDR3 protein: AARDNSYEQY
CDR3 length: 13; V gene: TRBV27; D gene: TRBD1; J gene: TRBJ2-1; clone size: .; CDR3 protein: ASSMTGWSYNEQF
CDR3 length: 13; V gene: TRBV13; D gene: TRBD1; J gene: TRBJ2-3; clone size: .; CDR3 protein: ASSQPTGFTDTQY
CDR3 length: 14; V gene: TRBV11-2; D gene: .; J gene: TRBJ2-5; clone size: .; CDR3 protein: ASSLDFFRGQETQY
CDR3 length: 13; V gene: TRBV4-3; D gene: TRBD1; J gene: TRBJ2-3; clone size: .; CDR3 protein: ASSRNRGDTDTQY
CDR3 length: 12; V gene: TRBV2; D gene: TRBD1; J gene: TRBJ1-2; clone size: .; CDR3 protein: ASSGDRVDYGYT
CDR3 length: 13; V gene: TRBV4-3; D gene: .; J gene: TRBJ2-7; clone size: .; CDR3 protein: ASSQDAARSYEQY
CDR3 length: 13; V gene: TRBV7-2; D gene: .; J gene: TRBJ1-5; clone size: .; CDR3 protein: ASSLDGGSNQPQH
CDR3 length: 14; V gene: TRBV7-5; D gene: .; J gene: TRBJ1-5; clone size: few; CDR3 protein: ARSFMTGNHNQPQH
CDR3 length: 13; V gene: TRBV5-1; D gene: .; J gene: TRBJ1-2; clone size: .; CDR3 protein: ASSNRTAGLYGYT
CDR3 length: 14; V gene: TRBV18; D gene: .; J gene: TRBJ1-3; clone size: .; CDR3 protein: ASSPDYRSSGNTIY
CDR3 length: 9; V gene: TRBV20-1; D gene: .; J gene: TRBJ1-2; clone size: .; CDR3 protein: SAPGWNGYT